This T cell receptor beta chain appears in the sequencing data of a study of PD-L1 blockade in urothelial cancer. Study summary: Patients' histories included 0 to 3 prior chemotherapy regimens.

Points from the study as a whole: Below-median pretreatment blood TCR clonality was associated with improved progression-free and overall survival.

The CDR3 runs to 15 residues. Germline V gene sequence: CDR1 SGHRS, CDR2 YFSETQ. J gave up 5 bases and V 0 bases, and 6 bases lay outside the gene matches. Sequenced by immunoSEQ multiplex PCR; TCRdb stores in-frame clones only, minus some. Here the sample spans about 52,000 clones, roughly 84% being singletons. Time point reported: pretreatment peripheral blood. In its sample, this clone was seen once. Its target is not known. The sequencing used PBMCs, collected around atezolizumab (anti-PD-L1) treatment. The receptor was derived from a man aged 45 to 65 with urothelial cancer. The chain combines TRBV5-1 with TRBJ2-5; 8 bases align to TRBD1. CDR3 coding DNA: TGCGCCAGCAGCTTGGACAGGGGGTTTGGGGAGACCCAGTACTTC. This sequence encodes CASSLDRGFGETQYF. Based on the CDR3 plus reference TRBV5-1 and TRBJ2-5, the full variable domain is KAGVTQTPRYLIKTRGQQVTLSCSPISGHRSVSWYQQTPGQGLQFLFEYFSETQRNKGNFPGRFSGRQFSNSRSEMNVSTLELGDSALYLCASSLDRGFGETQYFGPGTRLLVL.